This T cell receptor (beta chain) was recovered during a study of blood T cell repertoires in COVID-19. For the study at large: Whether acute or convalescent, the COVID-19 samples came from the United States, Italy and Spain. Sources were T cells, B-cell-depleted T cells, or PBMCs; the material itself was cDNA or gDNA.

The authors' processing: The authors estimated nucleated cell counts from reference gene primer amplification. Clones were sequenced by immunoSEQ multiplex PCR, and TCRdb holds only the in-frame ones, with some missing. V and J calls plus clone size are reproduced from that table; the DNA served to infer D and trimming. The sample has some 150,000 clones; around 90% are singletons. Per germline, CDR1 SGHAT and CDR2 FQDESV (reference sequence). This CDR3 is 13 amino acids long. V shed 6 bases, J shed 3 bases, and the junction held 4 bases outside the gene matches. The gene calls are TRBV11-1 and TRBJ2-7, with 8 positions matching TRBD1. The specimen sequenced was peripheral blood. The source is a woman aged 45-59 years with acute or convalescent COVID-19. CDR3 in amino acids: CASRAGTGYEQYF. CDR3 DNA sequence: TGTGCCAGCAGGGCCGGGACAGGCTACGAGCAGTACTTC.